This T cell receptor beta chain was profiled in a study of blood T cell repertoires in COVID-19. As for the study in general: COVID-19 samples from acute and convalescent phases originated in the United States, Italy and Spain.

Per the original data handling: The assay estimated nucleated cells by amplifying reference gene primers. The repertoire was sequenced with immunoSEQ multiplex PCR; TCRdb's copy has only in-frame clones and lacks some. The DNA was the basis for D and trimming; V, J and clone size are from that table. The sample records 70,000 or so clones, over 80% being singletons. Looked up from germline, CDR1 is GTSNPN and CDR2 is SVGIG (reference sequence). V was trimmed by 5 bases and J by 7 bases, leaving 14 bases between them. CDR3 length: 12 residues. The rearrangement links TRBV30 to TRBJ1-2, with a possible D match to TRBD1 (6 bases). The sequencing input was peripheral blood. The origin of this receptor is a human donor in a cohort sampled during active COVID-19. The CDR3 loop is CAWSPGVGGYTF. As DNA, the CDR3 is TGTGCCTGGTCCCCAGGGGTGGGTGGCTACACCTTC.